The clone carrying this T cell receptor (beta chain) was found many times. Unique molecular identifiers were affixed to single, distinct cDNA molecules. TCRdb ran MiXCR on the 5' RACE reads and lists one entry per CDR3 protein. The sample contains under 50,000 distinct CDR3 sequences, approximately 4.1% of which appear only once. The germline V gene encodes CDR1 SGHVS and CDR2 FQNEAQ. The length of the CDR3 is 11 residues. Trimming left V 8 bases short and J 5 bases short, with 9 bases between. The sample originates from a study of early T cells in non-severe SARS-CoV-2 infection. For the study at large: Sequencing used unsorted whole-blood bulk RNA, so chains lack pairing.

The V and J genes are TRBV7-8 and TRBJ2-5; D is uncertain. Input material: whole blood. The sequence was collected from an adult who was a healthcare worker with PCR-confirmed SARS-CoV-2 infection or an uninfected control (not recorded which). The CDR3 spells CASRIRETQYF. The CDR3 DNA is TGTGCCAGCCGAATCCGGGAGACCCAGTACTTC. The full variable domain, with the rest looked up from reference TRBV7-8 and TRBJ2-5, is GAGVSQSPRYKVAKRGQDVALRCDPISGHVSLFWYQQALGQGPEFLTYFQNEAQLDKSGLPSDRFFAERPEGSVSTLKIQRTQQEDSAVYLCASRIRETQYFGPGTRLLVL.